This T cell receptor (beta chain) was captured in a study of early T cells in non-severe SARS-CoV-2 infection. The CDR3 length is 12 residues. The V gene lost 1 base and the J gene lost 3 bases, with 4 bases spanning the gap. CDR1 is SQVTM and CDR2 is ANQGSEA in the germline V gene. This clonotype was seen many times. Each CDR3 protein is one row after TCRdb ran MiXCR on the 5' RACE reads. The sample yields tens of thousands of distinct CDR3 sequences, about an eighth seen once. The source of this sequence is an adult who was a healthcare worker with PCR-confirmed SARS-CoV-2 infection or an uninfected control (not recorded which). Sequencing used whole blood, obtained at baseline. The rearrangement uses TRBV29-1 and TRBJ2-1, with no clear D. This CDR3 reads CSVEGYYNEQFF. DNA for the CDR3: TGCAGCGTTGAAGGTTACTACAATGAGCAGTTCTTC.